The TCR beta chain under discussion was sequenced for a study of blood T cell repertoires in COVID-19. Across the study: Researchers got acute and convalescent COVID-19 samples from the United States, Italy and Spain. Nucleic acid was either cDNA or gDNA, and it came from T cells, B-cell-depleted T cells, or PBMCs.

Per the original data handling: Quantification of nucleated cells was approximated via reference gene primer amplification. Generated by immunoSEQ multiplex PCR, the TCRdb table keeps only in-frame clones and is missing some. V and J calls and clone size are copied from that table; D and trimming were computed from the DNA. The table lists approximately 44,000 clones, 70% to 90% of them singletons, with under 4.5% in the top ten. The ends were cut back, 3 bases at V and 7 bases at J, with 21 bases in the middle. The germline V gene encodes CDR1 MGHRA and CDR2 YSYEKL. This CDR3 is 16 amino acids long.

Sequencing was carried out using peripheral blood. The TCR sequence derives from a man in his sixties with acute or convalescent COVID-19. V gene TRBV4-1 combines with J gene TRBJ1-2; D is undetermined. In DNA, the CDR3 is TGCGCCAGCAGCCAGTCGCGGGCCAAGGGATTGGGTGGCTACACCTTC. Protein product: CASSQSRAKGLGGYTF.